The rows below give T cell receptor beta chains drawn from one sample of a study of blood T cell repertoires in COVID-19. Sequencing used immunoSEQ multiplex PCR; TCRdb keeps in-frame clones, though not all of them. Of over 200,000 clones in the sample, approximately 91% are singletons; the top ten hold under 0.9%. Sequencing was performed on peripheral blood. The source of these receptors is a man aged 40-49 years with acute or convalescent COVID-19. CDR3s include the opening cysteine and the closing phenylalanine or tryptophan. Each record gives: V gene, D gene, J gene, clone size, CDR3 DNA, CDR3 protein. A D gene is named only where the DNA matches it firmly. Not all rows give a size; the values are once, few, many and, for expanded clones, a class.

>TRBV5-1|TRBD1|TRBJ1-5|-
TGCGCCAGCAGCCTCGGACAGGGAGGACAGCCCCAGCATTTT
CASSLGQGGQPQHF
>TRBV19|TRBD1|TRBJ1-2|few
TGTGCCAGTGCCCGGGACAGGGCTCAAAGCTACACCTTC
CASARDRAQSYTF
>TRBV11-2|-|TRBJ1-2|-
TGTGCCAGCAGCTTAGCTCAACCAGGGAACTATGGCTACACCTTC
CASSLAQPGNYGYTF
>TRBV5-1|TRBD1|TRBJ2-2|once
TGCGCCAGCAGCTTACCCCGGGACAGAGACACCGGGGAGCTGTTTTTT
CASSLPRDRDTGELFF
>TRBV27|-|TRBJ2-5|-
TGTGCCAGCAGTCCCTATCCCGGCCAAGAGACCCAGTACTTC
CASSPYPGQETQYF
>TRBV18|TRBD1|TRBJ1-1|once
TGTGCCAGCTCACTCATGGACAGGAGAAACACTGAAGCTTTCTTT
CASSLMDRRNTEAFF
>TRBV7-6|TRBD1|TRBJ2-2|-
TGTGCCAGCAGCCAGAACGGGGGACAGGACGGGGAGCTGTTTTTT
CASSQNGGQDGELFF
>TRBV11-3|TRBD2|TRBJ2-2|few
TGTGCCAGCAGCTCCTGGACTAGCGGCACCGGGGAGCTGTTTTTT
CASSSWTSGTGELFF
>TRBV28|-|TRBJ2-3|-
TGTGCCAGCAGTTTACGCGAAAGCGGCGATACGCAGTATTTT
CASSLRESGDTQYF
>TRBV7-2|-|TRBJ1-6|-
TGTGCCAGCAGCCATAAGGGGGGGGGCGCGAGTAATTCACCCCTCCACTTT
CASSHKGGGASNSPLHF
>TRBV9|TRBD1|TRBJ1-1|-
TGTGCCAGCAGCGTCCGGACAGGGGGTATTGCTGAAGCTTTCTTT
CASSVRTGGIAEAFF
>TRBV5-4|TRBD2|TRBJ2-2|-
TGTGCCAGCAGCTCGGGACTAGCGATGAACACCGGGGAGCTGTTTTTT
CASSSGLAMNTGELFF
>TRBV5-1|-|TRBJ2-2|-
TGCGCCAGCAGCCTCGTTGAGGCGAACACCGGGGAGCTGTTTTTT
CASSLVEANTGELFF
>TRBV2|TRBD2|TRBJ2-1|-
TGTGCCAGCAGTAGGACTAGCGGGAGTAGGTATGAGCAGTTCTTC
CASSRTSGSRYEQFF
>TRBV2|TRBD1|TRBJ1-1|-
TGTGCCAGCAGTGGAGGGACAGCCGGGAACACTGAAGCTTTCTTT
CASSGGTAGNTEAFF
>TRBV4-2|-|TRBJ1-5|-
TGTGCCAGCAGCCAAGATCAGACAGGAGATAATCAGCCCCAGCATTTT
CASSQDQTGDNQPQHF
>TRBV19|TRBD1|TRBJ1-1|-
TGTGCCAGTAGTATTTCTGGGACAGGGTCAACTGAAGCTTTCTTT
CASSISGTGSTEAFF
>TRBV4-2|-|TRBJ2-4|-
TGTGCCAGCAGCCAAGAACTCTTCGGGGATAAAAACATTCAGTACTTC
CASSQELFGDKNIQYF
>TRBV27|-|TRBJ1-5|-
TGTGCCAGCAGCTCGGGGGGGTGGAAGAGCAATCAGCCCCAGCATTTT
CASSSGGWKSNQPQHF
>TRBV28|-|TRBJ1-1|-
TGTGCCAGCAGTCCCCAAGACAGGAGGAACACTGAAGCTTTCTTT
CASSPQDRRNTEAFF
>TRBV27|-|TRBJ2-3|once
TGTGCCAGCAGTCCTACTCAGAGGATGAATACGCAGTATTTT
CASSPTQRMNTQYF
>TRBV9|-|TRBJ1-2|-
TGTGCCAGCAGCTCCCAGGGAGGCGGCTACACCTTC
CASSSQGGGYTF
>TRBV6-5|TRBD1|TRBJ1-1|-
TGTGCCACCCAGGGGGCTTTGAACACTGAAGCTTTCTTT
CATQGALNTEAFF
>TRBV5-1|TRBD1|TRBJ1-2|-
TGCGCCAGCAGCATACAGGGGGAAAACTATGGCTACACCTTC
CASSIQGENYGYTF
>TRBV30|TRBD1|TRBJ1-4|-
TGTGCCTGGAGTCCACCCACAGGGGGAGATGAAAAACTGTTTTTT
CAWSPPTGGDEKLFF
>TRBV3-1/TRBV3-2|-|TRBJ2-7|-
TGTGCCAGCAGCCAAGGGGCGGGCGCCTACGAGCAGTACTTC
CASSQGAGAYEQYF
>TRBV5-6|TRBD1|TRBJ1-3|-
TGTGCCAGCGGACAGGGGAGAAGTGGAAACACCATATATTTT
CASGQGRSGNTIYF
>TRBV7-2|-|TRBJ1-1|-
TGTGCCAGCAGCTTGTACGGAGGGGGGGAAACTGAAGCTTTCTTT
CASSLYGGGETEAFF
>TRBV4-2|TRBD2|TRBJ2-3|-
TGTGCCAGCAGCCGCCACCTTCTGACTAGCGGGGGAGATAATACGCAGTATTTT
CASSRHLLTSGGDNTQYF
>TRBV6-2/TRBV6-3|-|TRBJ1-4|-
TGTGCCAGCAGTTATCCGGGACTTAAACTGTTTTTT
CASSYPGLKLFF
>TRBV2|TRBD1|TRBJ1-2|few
TGTGCCAGCAGTGAAAGCTTCAGGGGGGACTATGGCTACACCTTC
CASSESFRGDYGYTF
>TRBV29-1|-|TRBJ2-3|-
TGCAGCGCCAAGGAGGGGCGCATGGATACGCAGTATTTT
CSAKEGRMDTQYF